The 32 T cell receptor beta chains given below trace back to one sample, sequenced in a study of blood T cell repertoires in COVID-19. Only in-frame clones appear in the TCRdb table, and some are missing; sequencing was by immunoSEQ multiplex PCR. Altogether about 440,000 clones are present, approximately 89% being singletons, with the ten largest covering around 12%. Sequencing was carried out using peripheral blood. The receptor source for this set is a woman aged 45 to 65 with COVID-19, enrolled during active disease.

The rearrangement links TRBV6-6 to TRBJ1-2; perhaps TRBD1 as D (6 bases). Germline lookup yields CDR1 MNHNY and CDR2 SVGAGI (reference sequence). V lost 6 bases and J lost 0, with 11 bases in between. This CDR3 spans 14 amino acids. The CDR3 here is CASSPGHSNYGYTF. CDR3 nucleotide sequence: TGTGCCAGCAGCCCGGGACATTCTAACTATGGCTACACCTTC.

The rearrangement links TRBV5-8 to TRBJ2-5; 13 nucleotides match TRBD2. The germline gives CDR1 SGHTS, CDR2 YDEGEE. CDR3 size: 16 residues. The ends lost 0 bases at V and 1 base at J; junction bases unmatched: 0. The CDR3, as DNA: TGTGCCAGCAGCTTGGGGACTAGCGGGGGCCAAGAGACCCAGTACTTC. This gives the protein CASSLGTSGGQETQYF.

The chain links TRBV19 to TRBJ1-2; D ambiguous. The V end lost 3 bases, the J end lost 0 bases, and 8 bases lay between the germline ends. The CDR3 is 14 amino acids. CDR1 and CDR2 from the germline V gene are LNHDA and SQIVND (reference sequence). The CDR3 region is CASSMSRTNYGYTF. The CDR3 DNA sequence: TGTGCCAGTAGTATGAGCAGGACTAACTATGGCTACACCTTC.

V and J are TRBV29-1 and TRBJ1-1, with TRBD1 matching 7 bases. Trimming cost V 6 bases and J 5 bases; bases outside gene matches: 12. The CDR3 has 14 amino acids. Germline V gene data show CDR1 as SQVTM and CDR2 as ANQGSEA. The chain's CDR3 is CSVHRQGSVTEAFF. Here the CDR3 DNA reads TGCAGCGTCCACAGACAGGGTAGCGTAACTGAAGCTTTCTTT.

The V call is TRBV18, the J call TRBJ1-3, with 9 bases identical to TRBD1. The germline CDR1 and CDR2 sequences are KGHSH and LQKENI. The CDR3 totals 16 residues. J lost 6 bases, V lost 9 bases, and 15 bases had no gene match. CDR3 protein: CASSDRDREKVNTIYF. The CDR3 bases are TGTGCCAGTTCCGACCGGGACAGGGAGAAGGTAAACACCATATATTTT.

This clone came up a few times. In DNA form, the CDR3 reads TGTGCCAGCAGCTTAGACAGTGACTATGGCTACACCTTC. This sequence encodes CASSLDSDYGYTF. The J gene is TRBJ1-2, the V gene TRBV7-9, with unresolved D. CDR1 SEHNR and CDR2 FQNEAQ come from the germline V gene (reference sequence). Deletions cut 1 base from V and 3 bases from J, with 6 bases between. This CDR3 region has 13 residues.

The chain's CDR3 is CSAQRQPEQYF. CDR3 in DNA: TGCAGTGCGCAGAGGCAGCCGGAGCAGTACTTC. The chain is built from TRBV20-1 and TRBJ2-7; no clear D. CDR1 and CDR2 (germline): DFQATT, SNEGSKA (reference sequence). The CDR3 has 11 amino acids. With 6 bases removed from V and 7 bases from J, the gap between germline ends came to 13 bases.

V and J are TRBV5-4 and TRBJ1-4; D gene unclear. Trimming cost V 4 bases and J 4 bases, with 14 bases left between them. CDR3 size: 15 residues. Per germline, CDR1 SGHNT and CDR2 YYREEE (reference sequence). The CDR3 sequence is CASSPAGRNNEKLFF. CDR3 nucleotides: TGTGCCAGCAGCCCGGCGGGGAGGAATAATGAAAAACTGTTTTTT.

V is TRBV9 and J is TRBJ2-1; D perhaps matches TRBD2 (5 bases). The CDR3 is 14 amino acids. Trimming pared 4 bases from V and 5 bases from J, leaving 13 bases between. Germline CDR1 SGDLS, CDR2 YYNGEE. The CDR3 sequence: CASSSGLGNNEQFF. CDR3 nucleotide sequence: TGTGCCAGCAGCTCAGGACTTGGGAACAATGAGCAGTTCTTC.

The rearrangement uses TRBV7-2 and TRBJ2-1, with 11 bases lining up with TRBD2. CDR1 is SGHTA, CDR2 FQGNSA, per germline. CDR3 length equals 16 residues. With V trimmed by 0 bases and J by 4 bases, 2 bases remained unmatched. CDR3 DNA: TGTGCCAGCAGCTTAGCTAGCGGGGGGGGGTACAATGAGCAGTTCTTC. Protein sequence: CASSLASGGGYNEQFF.

This clone was counted a few times. The V call is TRBV25-1, the J call TRBJ2-1, with D possibly TRBD1 on 6 matching bases. V was cut by 2 bases and J by 3 bases, with 8 bases left in between. This CDR3 spans 14 amino acids. Germline-derived CDR1 and CDR2 are MGHDK and SYGVNS. The CDR3 is CASSEEQGYNEQFF. The CDR3 bases are TGTGCCAGCAGTGAAGAACAGGGCTACAATGAGCAGTTCTTC.

The gene calls are TRBV10-3 and TRBJ2-3, with D possibly being TRBD1 (6 bases). Per the germline V gene, CDR1 is ENHRY and CDR2 is SYGVKD. CDR3 length: 16 amino acids. Trimming took 0 bases from V and 4 from J, leaving 14 bases between them. CDR3 sequence reads: CAISESTGKDPDTQYF. CDR3 bases: TGTGCCATCAGTGAGTCAACAGGGAAAGACCCAGATACGCAGTATTTT.

The chain combines TRBV25-1 with TRBJ1-1, with D maybe TRBD1 (5 bases). V lost 8 bases and J 1 base, leaving 11 bases between the germline ends. Germline V gene lookup returns CDR1 MGHDK and CDR2 SYGVNS. The CDR3 has 13 residues. The chain's CDR3 is CASSDTPNTEAFF. The CDR3 nucleotides read TGTGCCAGCTCGGACACACCGAACACTGAAGCTTTCTTT.

This sequence joins TRBV4-2 and TRBJ2-3; 12 bases agree with TRBD2. The CDR3 totals 16 residues. Germline V gives CDR1 LGHNA, CDR2 YNFKEQ. With 4 bases clipped from V and 3 bases from J, the junction kept 5 bases outside the gene matches. In nucleotides, the CDR3 is TGTGCCAGCAGCCTCGAACTAGCGGGGGGTACAGATACGCAGTATTTT. Protein product: CASSLELAGGTDTQYF.

In DNA, the CDR3 is TGCAGCGTTGTGACAGGGGATGGCTACACCTTC. Protein: CSVVTGDGYTF. The chain couples TRBV29-1 to TRBJ1-2; 8 bases map to TRBD1. From germline, CDR1 is SQVTM and CDR2 ANQGSEA. With V trimmed by 4 bases and J by 6 bases, 1 base remained unmatched. This CDR3 is 11 amino acids long.

Regarding this clone: The identical CDR3 is also encoded by other nucleotide sequences in the sample. The V call is TRBV29-1, the J call TRBJ1-1, with a possible D match to TRBD1 (5 bases). The germline V gene has CDR1 SQVTM and CDR2 ANQGSEA. V was shortened by 4 bases and J by 4 bases, with 13 bases between the two germline ends. This CDR3 is 13 amino acids long. The CDR3 nucleotides read TGCAGCGTTGCTAGGGCGGGGGGCACTGAAGCTTTCTTT. It specifies CSVARAGGTEAFF.

This chain uses TRBV9 with TRBJ2-3; D is unclear. V lost 0 bases and J lost 4, with 9 bases in between. The germline V gene encodes CDR1 SGDLS and CDR2 YYNGEE. This CDR3 spans 14 amino acids. CDR3 region: CASSVEALSDTQYF. The CDR3 nucleotides are TGTGCCAGCAGCGTAGAAGCCTTGTCAGATACGCAGTATTTT.

The rearrangement joins TRBV5-1 to TRBJ2-1; D might be TRBD1 (6 bases). Germline CDR1 is SGHRS and CDR2 is YFSETQ. V was trimmed by 3 bases and J by 7 bases, leaving 14 bases between them. The CDR3 runs 14 residues. CDR3 residues: CASSSGQSWNEQFF. The CDR3 nucleotides are TGCGCCAGCAGCTCCGGACAGAGCTGGAATGAGCAGTTCTTC.

The chain joins TRBV5-1 to TRBJ1-1; D is unclear. Deletions cut 2 bases from V and 2 bases from J, with 13 bases between. This CDR3 region has 15 residues. Germline V gene sequence: CDR1 SGHRS, CDR2 YFSETQ. Written as DNA, the CDR3 is TGCGCCAGCAGCTTTGGTTCAGCGCCAAACACTGAAGCTTTCTTT. Its translation is CASSFGSAPNTEAFF.

The chain is built from TRBV11-2 and TRBJ1-1; TRBD1 might be the D (6 bases). CDR3 length equals 15 residues. Trimming removed 1 base at V and 0 bases at J, with 9 bases between. Germline CDR1 SGHAT, CDR2 FQNNGV. This chain's CDR3 is CASSLVRGLNTEAFF. DNA of the CDR3: TGTGCCAGCAGCTTAGTGAGGGGGTTGAACACTGAAGCTTTCTTT.

The chain uses TRBV19 and TRBJ2-1; 8 bases align to TRBD1. Trimming cost V 5 bases and J 4 bases; bases outside gene matches: 4. Germline V gives CDR1 LNHDA, CDR2 SQIVND (reference sequence). This CDR3 is 14 amino acids long. In DNA form, the CDR3 reads TGTGCCAGTAGTCCCCGGACAGGGTACAATGAGCAGTTCTTC. Amino acid sequence: CASSPRTGYNEQFF.

The chain combines TRBV23-1 with TRBJ2-4, with D possibly being TRBD2 (5 bases). TRBV23-1 is an ORF; its function is uncertain. The V and J ends lost 9 bases and 1 base respectively, with 22 bases between them. The CDR3 length is 17 residues. The CDR3 here is CASPATGLPRAKNIQYF. The DNA for the CDR3 is TGCGCCAGTCCGGCGACGGGATTACCCCGGGCCAAAAACATTCAGTACTTC.

V usage is TRBV5-1 and J usage is TRBJ1-3; D ambiguous. This CDR3 contains 15 residues. The germline V gene encodes CDR1 SGHRS and CDR2 YFSETQ. V dropped 0 bases and J dropped 1 base, with 8 bases sitting between them. The CDR3 DNA sequence: TGCGCCAGCAGCTTGGTGTACGGGTCTGGAAACACCATATATTTT. Translated: CASSLVYGSGNTIYF.

The V gene is TRBV30, the J gene TRBJ1-5, with D uncertain. The CDR3 runs 15 residues. V lost 0 bases, J lost 1 base, and 10 bases lay in between. Germline assignment: CDR1 GTSNPN and CDR2 SVGIG (reference sequence). The CDR3 loop is CAWSVGVLSNQPQHF. CDR3 sequence (DNA): TGTGCCTGGAGTGTCGGGGTTTTAAGCAATCAGCCCCAGCATTTT.

The chain has TRBV7-9 and TRBJ2-1, with 8 bases matching TRBD2. The CDR3 is made up of 17 amino acids. Germline V gene lookup returns CDR1 SEHNR and CDR2 FQNEAQ (reference sequence). V lost 0 bases to trimming and J lost 7 bases; unmatched junction nucleotides: 11. CDR3 protein: CASSLALVSGGVNEQFF. As DNA, the CDR3 is TGTGCCAGCAGCTTAGCCTTAGTAAGCGGGGGTGTAAATGAGCAGTTCTTC. Drawing the rest from reference TRBV7-9 and TRBJ2-1, the complete variable domain is DTGVSQNPRHKITKRGQNVTFRCDPISEHNRLYWYRQTLGQGPEFLTYFQNEAQLEKSRLLSDRFSAERPKGSFSTLEIQRTEQGDSAMYLCASSLALVSGGVNEQFFGPGTRLTVL.

This chain connects TRBV3-1 (or the pseudogene TRBV3-2) to TRBJ1-4, with D possibly matching TRBD1 (5 bases). Germline V gene sequence: CDR1 LGHDT, CDR2 YNNKEL (reference sequence). The V end was cut by 2 bases, the J end by 7 bases, with 17 bases between. This CDR3 contains 16 residues. The DNA of the CDR3 is TGTGCCAGCAGCCAAACCAGGCGGGGGAGTGGTGAAAAACTGTTTTTT. Its protein is CASSQTRRGSGEKLFF.

In this sample, this clone turned up once. The chain recombines TRBV5-1 with TRBJ1-1; the D is unclear. The CDR3 spans 12 residues. CDR1 is SGHRS, CDR2 YFSETQ, per germline. Trimming cost V 2 bases and J 6 bases, with 8 bases left between them. DNA of the CDR3: TGCGCCAGCAGCTTCCTCGGGGCTGAAGCTTTCTTT. Its translation is CASSFLGAEAFF. Variable domain in full (rest from reference TRBV5-1 and TRBJ1-1): KAGVTQTPRYLIKTRGQQVTLSCSPISGHRSVSWYQQTPGQGLQFLFEYFSETQRNKGNFPGRFSGRQFSNSRSEMNVSTLELGDSALYLCASSFLGAEAFFGQGTRLTVV.

The chain has TRBV6-5 and TRBJ1-2, with D uncertain. CDR1 is MNHEY and CDR2 is SVGAGI in the germline V gene. The V end was cut by 7 bases, the J end by 3 bases, with 18 bases between. The CDR3 sequence is 15 residues long. CDR3 sequence reads: CASTRGSLRDYGYTF. As DNA, the CDR3 is TGTGCCAGCACCCGAGGGTCGCTCCGAGACTATGGCTACACCTTC.

The J gene is TRBJ1-1, the V gene TRBV18; D gene ambiguous. The CDR3 contains 12 residues. CDR1 and CDR2 (germline): KGHSH, LQKENI. Trimming took 3 bases from V and 4 from J, leaving 6 bases between them. The CDR3 coding sequence is TGTGCCAGCTCACCGGCGGGCACTGAAGCTTTCTTT. Translation: CASSPAGTEAFF.

This sequence joins TRBV12-3 or TRBV12-4 and TRBJ2-1; weak D call: TRBD2 (5 bases). The CDR3 totals 12 residues. Trimming removed 3 bases at V and 8 bases at J, with 8 bases between. The CDR3 DNA follows: TGTGCCAGCAGTTTTGGGCGGGATGAGCAGTTCTTC. This sequence encodes CASSFGRDEQFF.

The chain recombines TRBV2 with TRBJ1-6; D uncertain. V was trimmed by 5 bases and J by 5 bases, leaving 4 bases between them. CDR1 SNHLY and CDR2 FYNNEI come from the germline V gene. The CDR3 length is 12 residues. CDR3 bases: TGTGCCAGCAGTCTCGATAATTCACCCCTCCACTTT. Protein sequence: CASSLDNSPLHF.

The gene calls are TRBV6-1 and TRBJ1-1; no reliable D call. The CDR3 sequence is 14 residues long. Germline values: CDR1 MNHNS, CDR2 SASEGT. Trimming left V 3 bases short and J 1 base short, with 9 bases between. CDR3 residues: CASSDRGKNTEAFF. The CDR3 nucleotides are TGTGCCAGCAGTGACCGGGGAAAGAACACTGAAGCTTTCTTT.